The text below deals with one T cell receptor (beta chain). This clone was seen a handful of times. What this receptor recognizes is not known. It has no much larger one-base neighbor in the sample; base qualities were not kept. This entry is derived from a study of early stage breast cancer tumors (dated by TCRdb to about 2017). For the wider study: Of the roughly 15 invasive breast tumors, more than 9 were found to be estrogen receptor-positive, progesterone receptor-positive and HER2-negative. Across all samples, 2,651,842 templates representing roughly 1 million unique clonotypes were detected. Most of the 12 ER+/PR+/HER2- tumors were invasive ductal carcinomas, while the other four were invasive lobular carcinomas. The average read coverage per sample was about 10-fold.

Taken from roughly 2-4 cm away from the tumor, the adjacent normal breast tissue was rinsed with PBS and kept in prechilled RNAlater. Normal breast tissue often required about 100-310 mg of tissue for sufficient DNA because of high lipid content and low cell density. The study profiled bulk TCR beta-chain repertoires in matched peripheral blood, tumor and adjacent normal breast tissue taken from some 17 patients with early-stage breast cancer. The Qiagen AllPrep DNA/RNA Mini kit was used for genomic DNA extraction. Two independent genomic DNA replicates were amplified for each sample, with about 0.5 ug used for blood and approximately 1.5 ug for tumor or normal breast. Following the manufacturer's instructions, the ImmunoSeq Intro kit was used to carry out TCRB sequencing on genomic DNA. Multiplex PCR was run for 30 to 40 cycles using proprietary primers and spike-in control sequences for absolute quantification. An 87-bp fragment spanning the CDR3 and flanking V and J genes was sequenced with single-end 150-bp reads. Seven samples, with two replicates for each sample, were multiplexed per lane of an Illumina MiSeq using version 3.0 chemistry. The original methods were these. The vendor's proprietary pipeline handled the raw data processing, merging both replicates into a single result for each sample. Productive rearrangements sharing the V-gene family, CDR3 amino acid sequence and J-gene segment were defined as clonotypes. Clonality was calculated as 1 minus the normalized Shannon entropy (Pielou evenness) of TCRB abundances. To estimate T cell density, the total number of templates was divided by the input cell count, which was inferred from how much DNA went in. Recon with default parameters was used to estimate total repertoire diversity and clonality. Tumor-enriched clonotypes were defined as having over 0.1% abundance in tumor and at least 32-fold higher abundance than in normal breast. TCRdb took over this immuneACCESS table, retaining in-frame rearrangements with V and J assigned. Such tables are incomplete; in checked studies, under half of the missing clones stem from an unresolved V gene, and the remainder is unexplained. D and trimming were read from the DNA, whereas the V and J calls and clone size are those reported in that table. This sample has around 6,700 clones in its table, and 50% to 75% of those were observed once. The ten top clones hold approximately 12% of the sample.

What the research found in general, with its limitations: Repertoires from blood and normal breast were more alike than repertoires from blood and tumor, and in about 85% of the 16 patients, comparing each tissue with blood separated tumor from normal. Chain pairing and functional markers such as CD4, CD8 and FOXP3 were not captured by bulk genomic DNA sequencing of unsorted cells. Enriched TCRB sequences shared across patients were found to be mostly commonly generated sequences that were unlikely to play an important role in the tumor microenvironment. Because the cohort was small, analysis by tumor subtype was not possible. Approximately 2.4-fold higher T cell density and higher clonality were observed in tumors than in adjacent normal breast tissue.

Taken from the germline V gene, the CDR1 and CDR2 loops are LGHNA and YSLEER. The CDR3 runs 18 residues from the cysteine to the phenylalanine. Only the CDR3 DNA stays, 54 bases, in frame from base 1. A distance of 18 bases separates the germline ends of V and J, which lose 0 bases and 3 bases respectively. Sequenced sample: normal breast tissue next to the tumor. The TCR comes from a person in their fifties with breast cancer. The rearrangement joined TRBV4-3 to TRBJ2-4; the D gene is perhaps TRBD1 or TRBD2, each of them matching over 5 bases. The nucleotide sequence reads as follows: TGCGCCAGCAGCCAAGATAGAGGGCCGCAGGGCGGCAAAAACATTCAGTACTTC. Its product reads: CASSQDRGPQGGKNIQYF.